This is a list of T cell receptor beta chains from one sample in a study of T cell responses to AZD1222 COVID-19 vaccine. The table came from immunoSEQ multiplex PCR; TCRdb's copy has only in-frame clones and leaves some out. The data show roughly 160,000 clones, 85% to 95% seen once. The sequenced sample was peripheral blood, obtained on day 0 of AZD1222 vaccination. The receptor source for this set is an adult in good health. CDR3s include the opening cysteine and the closing phenylalanine or tryptophan. A D gene is named only where the DNA matches it firmly. Expanded clones are given a class, and other clones once, few, many or no size at all.

D,V,size,J,CDR3,DNA
-,TRBV27,-,TRBJ1-2,CASSLRSTYATAGYGYTF,TGTGCCAGCAGTTTAAGGAGCACCTATGCGACAGCGGGCTATGGCTACACCTTC
-,TRBV2,-,TRBJ2-1,CASKRQSLVNEQFF,TGTGCCAGCAAGAGGCAGTCCTTAGTCAATGAGCAGTTCTTC
TRBD1,TRBV19,-,TRBJ1-5,CASSISAGGIGNQPQHF,TGTGCCAGTAGTATTTCGGCAGGGGGTATAGGCAATCAGCCCCAGCATTTT
-,TRBV19,-,TRBJ1-2,CASSLRLFQAGYTF,TGTGCCAGTAGCCTCAGGCTTTTTCAGGCTGGCTACACCTTC
TRBD1,TRBV5-8,-,TRBJ1-1,CASSFTGTGAEGAFF,TGTGCCAGCAGCTTTACCGGGACAGGGGCCGAGGGAGCTTTCTTT
-,TRBV7-5,-,TRBJ2-7,CARSTGSYEQYF,TGTGCCAGAAGCACAGGGAGCTACGAGCAGTACTTC
TRBD1,TRBV10-3,-,TRBJ2-2,CAISAPQGANTGELFF,TGTGCCATCAGTGCTCCTCAGGGGGCGAACACCGGGGAGCTGTTTTTT
-,TRBV10-3,-,TRBJ2-7,CAIRAGRIDEQYF,TGTGCCATCAGGGCAGGTAGAATTGACGAGCAGTACTTC
TRBD1,TRBV7-2,-,TRBJ1-3,CASGQTGARGNTIYF,TGTGCCAGCGGACAGACAGGGGCAAGGGGTAACACCATATATTTT
-,TRBV19,-,TRBJ1-6,CASSLLPAGFYNSPLHF,TGTGCCAGTAGCCTACTCCCGGCCGGTTTTTATAATTCACCCCTCCACTTT
-,TRBV27,-,TRBJ1-4,CASSLGRANEKLFF,TGTGCCAGCAGTTTGGGCAGGGCAAATGAAAAACTGTTTTTT
-,TRBV10-3,-,TRBJ1-5,CAINQGRGQPQHF,TGTGCCATCAACCAGGGGCGAGGTCAGCCCCAGCATTTT
-,TRBV19,-,TRBJ1-1,CATRQHTEAFF,TGTGCCACTAGACAGCACACTGAAGCTTTCTTT
TRBD1,TRBV19,once,TRBJ1-5,CASSSTTGPSAQHF,TGTGCCAGTAGTTCAACGACAGGGCCCTCTGCCCAGCATTTT
TRBD1,TRBV7-9,once,TRBJ1-6,CASSLSTGYSPLHF,TGTGCCAGCAGCTTATCGACAGGGTATTCACCCCTCCACTTT
-,TRBV6-1,-,TRBJ1-1,CASSEQGNTEAFF,TGTGCCAGCAGTGAACAGGGGAACACTGAAGCTTTCTTT
-,TRBV2,-,TRBJ2-1,CASKWAQAPGPGHEQFF,TGTGCCAGCAAGTGGGCCCAGGCCCCAGGCCCAGGGCATGAGCAGTTCTTC
-,TRBV5-6,-,TRBJ2-7,CASSLYGSYEQYF,TGTGCCAGCAGCTTGTATGGATCCTACGAGCAGTACTTC
TRBD1,TRBV7-9,-,TRBJ1-2,CASSLGQQGAWGYTF,TGTGCCAGCAGCTTAGGTCAACAGGGGGCGTGGGGCTACACCTTC
TRBD1,TRBV5-1,-,TRBJ1-5,CASSRTPGQGRQPQHF,TGCGCCAGCAGTCGAACGCCGGGACAGGGCCGACAGCCCCAGCATTTT
TRBD1,TRBV3-1/TRBV3-2,-,TRBJ2-1,CASSSRILTGKPPEQFF,TGTGCCAGCAGCTCCCGGATCCTGACAGGGAAACCACCGGAGCAGTTCTTC
-,TRBV30,-,TRBJ1-3,CAWSVSRLGLASGNTIYF,TGTGCCTGGAGTGTGTCACGGCTCGGGCTGGCATCTGGAAACACCATATATTTT
-,TRBV3-1/TRBV3-2,-,TRBJ2-7,CASSQRSSYEQYF,TGTGCCAGCAGCCAGCGAAGCTCCTACGAGCAGTACTTC
-,TRBV7-9,-,TRBJ2-6,CASTQIGANVLTF,TGTGCCAGCACCCAAATTGGGGCCAACGTCCTGACTTTC
TRBD1,TRBV7-2,-,TRBJ2-1,CASSLDQGAYNEQFF,TGTGCCAGCAGCTTAGATCAGGGGGCTTACAATGAGCAGTTCTTC
-,TRBV11-3,-,TRBJ1-6,CASSSDSSPYNSPLHF,TGTGCCAGCAGCTCGGACAGTTCACCCTATAATTCACCCCTCCACTTT
-,TRBV19,-,TRBJ1-5,CASSIDPGERYQPQHF,TGTGCCAGTAGTATAGACCCGGGAGAACGATATCAGCCCCAGCATTTT
TRBD1,TRBV27,-,TRBJ1-3,CASSFPVGQGTGNTIYF,TGTGCCAGCAGTTTTCCCGTCGGACAGGGCACAGGAAACACCATATATTTT
-,TRBV6-6,-,TRBJ1-1,CASSPMRARVRTEAFF,TGTGCCAGCAGCCCCATGAGGGCGCGGGTTAGGACTGAAGCTTTCTTT
TRBD2,TRBV2,-,TRBJ2-5,CAKTGVKAGGQETQYF,TGTGCGAAGACGGGTGTAAAAGCGGGGGGACAAGAGACCCAGTACTTC
-,TRBV28,-,TRBJ1-4,CASSFVGGNEKLFF,TGTGCCAGCAGTTTTGTAGGGGGTAATGAAAAACTGTTTTTT
-,TRBV6-5,-,TRBJ2-2,CASSYRTGELFF,TGTGCCAGCAGTTACCGCACCGGGGAGCTGTTTTTT
-,TRBV7-8,-,TRBJ2-1,CASSYDKNSGNEQFF,TGTGCCAGCAGCTACGACAAGAATAGTGGCAATGAGCAGTTCTTC
-,TRBV5-1,-,TRBJ1-5,CASSLESNQPQHF,TGCGCCAGCAGCTTGGAGAGCAATCAGCCCCAGCATTTT
TRBD1,TRBV6-5,-,TRBJ1-2,CASSYSMAGQGDGYTF,TGTGCCAGCAGTTACTCGATGGCGGGACAGGGAGATGGCTACACCTTC
-,TRBV7-3,-,TRBJ1-6,CASSFGTNNSPLHF,TGTGCCAGCAGCTTCGGGACTAATAATTCACCCCTCCACTTT
-,TRBV5-1,-,TRBJ1-4,CASSLAVGGGGYEKLFF,TGCGCCAGCAGCTTGGCCGTCGGGGGCGGAGGGTATGAAAAACTGTTTTTT
-,TRBV2,-,TRBJ1-5,CASSELGVPSNQPQHF,TGTGCCAGCAGTGAGTTAGGAGTACCTAGCAATCAGCCCCAGCATTTT
TRBD1,TRBV24-1,-,TRBJ2-7,CATSATGGGEGQYF,TGTGCCACCAGTGCCACAGGGGGCGGAGAGGGGCAGTACTTC
-,TRBV4-1,-,TRBJ1-1,CASSQDPSPSSEAFF,TGCGCCAGCAGCCAAGATCCGAGTCCGAGTAGTGAAGCTTTCTTT
-,TRBV11-2,-,TRBJ1-1,CASSTLLVNTEAFF,TGTGCCAGCAGCACACTGTTAGTGAACACTGAAGCTTTCTTT
-,TRBV2,-,TRBJ2-1,CASTDSSYNEQFF,TGTGCCAGCACGGACAGCTCATACAATGAGCAGTTCTTC
-,TRBV16,-,TRBJ1-1,CASSLRGGANTEAFF,TGTGCCAGCAGCCTGCGGGGAGGGGCGAACACTGAAGCTTTCTTT
TRBD2,TRBV24-1,-,TRBJ2-7,CATSGTKRGGLDEQYF,TGTGCCACCAGTGGTACGAAGCGGGGGGGCCTCGACGAGCAGTACTTC
-,TRBV9,-,TRBJ2-1,CASSVASSSYNEQFF,TGTGCCAGCAGCGTAGCTAGCAGCTCCTACAATGAGCAGTTCTTC